The 32 T cell receptor beta chains below all came from one sample that was sequenced in a study of response to subunit inactivated influenza vaccine. One entry per CDR3 protein results from TCRdb running MiXCR on the RT-PCR reads. The sample contains 800,000 or so distinct CDR3 sequences, 21% of which appear only once. Specimen: PBMCs from blood, collected around 5 days after vaccination. These receptors were taken from a man aged 45 to 65 who received an inactivated influenza vaccine.

This chain links TRBV6-2 or TRBV6-3 with TRBJ2-3, with 10 bases identical to TRBD2. Germline-derived CDR1 and CDR2 are MNHEY and SVGEGT. The CDR3 consists of 18 residues. The trim removed 5 bases at V and 3 bases at J, leaving 14 bases unmatched. The CDR3 sequence is CASSQSLRTSGETDTQYF. The DNA for the CDR3 is TGTGCCAGCAGTCAATCACTGCGGACTAGCGGAGAGACAGATACGCAGTATTTT.

V is TRBV4-3 and J is TRBJ2-3; D remains ambiguous. Germline V lookup: CDR1 LGHNA, CDR2 YSLEER. V was shortened by 0 bases and J by 7 bases, with 17 bases between the two germline ends. The CDR3 is made up of 16 amino acids. The CDR3: CASSQEKEGFGNTQYF. DNA of the CDR3: TGCGCCAGCAGCCAAGAAAAAGAAGGGTTCGGAAATACGCAGTATTTT.

This clonotype appeared a few times. The gene calls are TRBV15 and TRBJ2-3; unclear D gene. The CDR3 runs to 15 residues. The germline V gene has CDR1 LNHNV and CDR2 YYDKDF (reference sequence). V dropped 0 bases and J dropped 4 bases, with 11 bases sitting between them. DNA for the CDR3: TGTGCCACCAGCAGAGAGTGGAACGGCGCAGATACGCAGTATTTT. It yields the protein CATSREWNGADTQYF.

In its sample, this clonotype was seen a few times. The chain employs TRBV7-9 and TRBJ1-1; D gene uncertain. From germline, CDR1 is SEHNR and CDR2 FQNEAQ (reference sequence). This CDR3 has 12 residues. Trimming pared 0 bases from V and 3 bases from J, leaving 2 bases between. DNA for the CDR3: TGTGCCAGCAGCTTAGCTCACACTGAAGCTTTCTTT. This sequence encodes CASSLAHTEAFF. Variable domain in full (rest from reference TRBV7-9 and TRBJ1-1): DTGVSQNPRHKITKRGQNVTFRCDPISEHNRLYWYRQTLGQGPEFLTYFQNEAQLEKSRLLSDRFSAERPKGSFSTLEIQRTEQGDSAMYLCASSLAHTEAFFGQGTRLTVV.

This clonotype was picked up a small number of times. The chain uses TRBV20-1 and TRBJ1-1, with 7 bases lining up with TRBD1. The CDR3 length is 14 residues. The V gene end was trimmed by 6 bases and the J gene end by 5 bases; junction bases not matched to a gene: 12. The germline CDR1 and CDR2 sequences are DFQATT and SNEGSKA (reference sequence). The chain's CDR3 is CSATDPQGNTEAFF. In DNA form, the CDR3 reads TGCAGTGCCACCGATCCACAGGGGAATACTGAAGCTTTCTTT.

The V gene is TRBV29-1, the J gene TRBJ2-3, with a tentative D call TRBD1 (6 bases). With 7 bases removed from V and 1 base from J, the gap between germline ends came to 12 bases. Germline CDR1 SQVTM, CDR2 ANQGSEA. The CDR3 runs 13 residues. Here the CDR3 DNA reads TGCAGCGGGCTGCCAGGGGGCACAGATACGCAGTATTTT. Protein product: CSGLPGGTDTQYF.

V is TRBV6-2 or TRBV6-3 and J is TRBJ2-7; a possible D gene is TRBD1 (6 bases). Germline V CDR1 and CDR2: MNHEY, SVGEGT. The CDR3 has 17 amino acids. The V and J ends lost 5 bases and 1 base respectively, with 21 bases between them. The CDR3 DNA reads TGTGCCAGCAGTCGCAACCTTGGACAGCAAATTTCCTACGAGCAGTACTTC. Its protein product is CASSRNLGQQISYEQYF.

This clonotype was picked up a small number of times. CDR3 loop: CSAYLTGANYGYTF. The CDR3 coding sequence is TGCAGTGCATACCTGACAGGGGCTAACTATGGCTACACCTTC. V and J are TRBV20-1 and TRBJ1-2; 8 nucleotides line up with TRBD1. The CDR3 runs to 14 residues. Germline V gives CDR1 DFQATT, CDR2 SNEGSKA (reference sequence). After removal of 6 bases from V and 0 bases from J, the junction contained 6 bases not matched to a gene.

This clonotype was counted a few times. The chain couples TRBV20-1 to TRBJ2-7; 9 nucleotides align to TRBD2. Germline V lookup: CDR1 DFQATT, CDR2 SNEGSKA (reference sequence). The CDR3 consists of 16 residues. Losses at the gene ends were 0 bases for V and 4 bases for J; bases not matched to a gene: 10. Here the CDR3 DNA reads TGCAGTGCTAGAGATCAAGGGAAGGGACTAGCTTACGAGCAGTACTTC. Protein: CSARDQGKGLAYEQYF.

This chain links TRBV12-3 or TRBV12-4 with TRBJ2-1, with 7 nucleotides matching TRBD2. The V gene end was trimmed by 6 bases and the J gene end by 7 bases; junction bases not matched to a gene: 12. The CDR3 sequence is 15 residues long. This chain's CDR3 is CASSSLSGDFNEQFF. Written as DNA, the CDR3 is TGTGCCAGCAGCTCCCTGAGCGGGGACTTTAATGAGCAGTTCTTC.

The rearrangement joins TRBV5-8 to TRBJ1-1; maybe TRBD1 (5 bases). The CDR3 consists of 14 residues. Trimming removed 1 base at V and 4 bases at J, with 11 bases between. The V gene's germline CDR1 is SGHTS and CDR2 YDEGEE. CDR3 loop: CASSLRDELTEAFF. The CDR3 DNA reads TGTGCCAGCAGCTTGAGGGACGAACTCACTGAAGCTTTCTTT.

This chain connects TRBV20-1 to TRBJ2-5; 10 bases match TRBD2. Germline lookup yields CDR1 DFQATT and CDR2 SNEGSKA (reference sequence). The CDR3 has 14 amino acids. V gave up 5 bases and J gave up 2 bases; unmatched junction bases: 5. CDR3 sequence reads: CSASQAGGQETQYF. The CDR3 region has the DNA TGCAGTGCTTCCCAAGCGGGGGGGCAAGAGACCCAGTACTTC.

This chain connects TRBV6-2 or TRBV6-3 to TRBJ2-1; unclear D gene. The CDR3 runs to 11 residues. CDR1 MNHEY and CDR2 SVGEGT come from the germline V gene. Trimming pared 2 bases from V and 10 bases from J, leaving 6 bases between. The CDR3 region is CASSYHREQFF. The CDR3 DNA is TGTGCCAGCAGTTACCATCGGGAGCAGTTCTTC.

This clonotype showed up just a few times. J is TRBJ2-7 and V is TRBV12-3 or TRBV12-4; D gene unclear. The germline V and J ends were trimmed by 0 bases and 4 bases, with 10 bases remaining between them. There are 14 residues in the CDR3. Written as DNA, the CDR3 is TGTGCCAGCAGTTTAGCGCTCTTGGGGTACGAGCAGTACTTC. Its translation is CASSLALLGYEQYF.

This clonotype occurred many times. V gene TRBV14 combines with J gene TRBJ1-2, with TRBD1 matching 7 bases. Germline V gives CDR1 SGHDN, CDR2 FVKESK. V lost 2 bases, J lost 4 bases, and 4 bases stayed unmatched. The CDR3 totals 14 residues. CDR3 sequence reads: CASSQTGTAYGYTF. The CDR3, as DNA: TGTGCCAGCAGCCAAACCGGGACAGCCTATGGCTACACCTTC.

This clonotype was detected ten times or more. The V and J genes are TRBV6-5 and TRBJ2-5, with D hard to call. The CDR3 contains 13 residues. The V and J ends lost 2 bases and 1 base respectively, with 5 bases between them. CDR1 MNHEY and CDR2 SVGAGI come from the germline V gene. The CDR3 DNA reads TGTGCCAGCAGTTACGGCGGCCAAGAGACCCAGTACTTC. This translates into CASSYGGQETQYF.

This chain links TRBV28 with TRBJ2-2, with TRBD2 matching over 7 bases. This CDR3 has 15 residues. CDR1 is MDHEN and CDR2 is SYDVKM in the germline V gene. Losses at the gene ends were 7 bases for V and 8 bases for J; bases not matched to a gene: 13. DNA for the CDR3: TGTGCCAGCACGTTAACCTCTCTAGCGGCGGGGGAGCTGTTTTTT. Translated: CASTLTSLAAGELFF.

This clonotype was detected only a few times. The chain couples TRBV10-3 to TRBJ2-1; TRBD1 matches at 9 bases. The CDR3 runs to 15 residues. V was pared by 1 base and J by 7 bases, with 5 bases of the junction left unmatched. Germline loops: CDR1 ENHRY, CDR2 SYGVKD. DNA for the CDR3: TGTGCCATCAGTGAGTGGGGACAGGGAGGGAATGAGCAGTTCTTC. It is translated as CAISEWGQGGNEQFF.

The rearrangement links TRBV14 to TRBJ1-1; TRBD1 is a possible D gene (6 bases). This CDR3 is built from 14 residues. Germline V lookup: CDR1 SGHDN, CDR2 FVKESK. Trimming cost V 6 bases and J 6 bases, with 17 bases left between them. The CDR3 reads CASRQTGYGAEAFF. The DNA for the CDR3 is TGTGCCAGCAGACAAACAGGGTACGGTGCTGAAGCTTTCTTT.

This clonotype appeared a few times. The gene calls are TRBV2 and TRBJ2-3; tentatively, D is TRBD2 (6 bases). V lost 2 bases to trimming and J lost 7 bases, with 16 bases between them. Looked up from germline, CDR1 is SNHLY and CDR2 is FYNNEI. CDR3 length: 15 amino acids. CDR3 in DNA: TGTGCCAGCAGTGAATTGGGCCGGGAGTCGAATACGCAGTATTTT. As protein: CASSELGRESNTQYF.

This clonotype showed up just a few times. The DNA for the CDR3 is TGTGCCAGCAGCACAGGATTGGGGGGAGGAAGGGAGCAGTACTTC. This gives the protein CASSTGLGGGREQYF. The gene calls are TRBV7-2 and TRBJ2-7, with D possibly matching TRBD2 (6 bases). The CDR3 length is 15 residues. The V gene's germline CDR1 is SGHTA and CDR2 FQGNSA. Trimming took 5 bases from V and 7 from J, leaving 21 bases between them.

This clonotype was observed a few times. This chain connects TRBV27 to TRBJ1-1, with 9 positions matching TRBD1. Germline CDR1 MNHEY, CDR2 SMNVEV (reference sequence). This CDR3 region has 14 residues. V shed 5 bases and J 2 bases; nucleotides not matched to a gene: 3. The CDR3 protein is CASSRDRENTEAFF. The CDR3 coding sequence is TGTGCCAGCAGTAGGGACAGGGAAAACACTGAAGCTTTCTTT.

The chain is built from TRBV20-1 and TRBJ2-7; 8 bases are a match to TRBD1. With V trimmed by 5 bases and J by 4 bases, 16 bases remained unmatched. Germline V gives CDR1 DFQATT, CDR2 SNEGSKA (reference sequence). CDR3 size: 16 residues. For the CDR3, the DNA is TGCAGTGCTGGCCGACAGGGGCGTTTGGGGGGTTACGAGCAGTACTTC. Protein: CSAGRQGRLGGYEQYF.

V usage is TRBV4-1 and J usage is TRBJ2-7; no firm D call. V was trimmed by 0 bases and J by 2 bases, leaving 8 bases between them. The germline CDR1 and CDR2 sequences are MGHRA and YSYEKL. CDR3 length equals 14 residues. DNA of the CDR3: TGCGCCAGCAGCCAAGATTTGGAGCCCTACGAGCAGTACTTC. It is translated as CASSQDLEPYEQYF.

This sequence joins TRBV29-1 and TRBJ1-2; 7 bases agree with TRBD1. V trimming: 4 bases; J trimming: 7 bases; junction bases outside the gene matches: 15. The CDR3 extends over 15 amino acids. CDR1 is SQVTM, CDR2 ANQGSEA, per germline. The CDR3 here is CSVGRDSPWESGYTF. Written as DNA, the CDR3 is TGCAGCGTTGGTCGGGACAGCCCGTGGGAAAGTGGCTACACCTTC. Variable domain in full (rest from reference TRBV29-1 and TRBJ1-2): SAVISQKPSRDICQRGTSLTIQCQVDSQVTMMFWYRQQPGQSLTLIATANQGSEATYESGFVIDKFPISRPNLTFSTLTVSNMSPEDSSIYLCSVGRDSPWESGYTFGSGTRLTVV.

The chain uses TRBV6-1 and TRBJ2-7, with 8 bases lining up with TRBD2. Germline V gene sequence: CDR1 MNHNS, CDR2 SASEGT. This CDR3 spans 16 amino acids. Trimming at V came to 2 bases and at J to 0 bases, leaving 6 bases not matched to a gene. Here the CDR3 DNA reads TGTGCCAGCAGTGAAACTAGCGGAGCACCCTCCTACGAGCAGTACTTC. Its protein is CASSETSGAPSYEQYF.

The rearrangement joins TRBV28 to TRBJ1-5; 8 bases line up with TRBD1. V lost 5 bases and J lost 2; bases outside the gene matches: 5. This CDR3 contains 15 residues. Germline loops: CDR1 MDHEN, CDR2 SYDVKM. The CDR3 bases are TGTGCCAGCAGTCGGACAGGGCTTGGCAATCAGCCCCAGCATTTT. It translates to CASSRTGLGNQPQHF.

There are a few counts of this clonotype. In DNA form, the CDR3 reads TGCGCCAGCAGACCGGCAGGGGGAAGTTGGAGAGAGACCCAGTACTTC. Its translation: CASRPAGGSWRETQYF. The chain combines TRBV5-1 with TRBJ2-5; 7 bases are a match to TRBD1. This CDR3 has 16 amino acids. CDR1 is SGHRS, CDR2 YFSETQ, per germline. V lost 5 bases to trimming and J lost 4 bases; unmatched junction nucleotides: 14.

This clonotype turned up a few times. The chain uses TRBV4-2 and TRBJ1-2; 7 nucleotides match TRBD1. The CDR3 sequence is 15 residues long. CDR1 is LGHNA, CDR2 YNFKEQ, per germline. V lost 4 bases and J lost 5; bases outside the gene matches: 10. The CDR3 loop reads CASSRDREEGYGYTF. The CDR3 DNA is TGTGCCAGCAGCCGAGACAGGGAGGAAGGGTATGGCTACACCTTC.

The chain's CDR3 is CASSGNYNEQFF. In DNA form, the CDR3 reads TGTGCCAGCAGTGGAAACTACAATGAGCAGTTCTTC. The chain is built from TRBV11-2 and TRBJ2-1; no reliable D call. Between the trimmed V and J ends, which lost 6 bases and 3 bases, there was a span of 6 bases. The CDR3 has 12 residues. Per germline, CDR1 SGHAT and CDR2 FQNNGV.

The chain links TRBV7-9 to TRBJ1-1, with TRBD1 identical over 7 bases. The length of the CDR3 is 14 residues. Germline trimming cut 1 base from V and 7 bases from J; bases unmatched to any gene: 6. Germline CDR1 reads SEHNR; CDR2 reads FQNEAQ (reference sequence). Written as DNA, the CDR3 is TGTGCCAGCAGCTTAGACCAGGGGGATCTTGAAGCTTTCTTT. Residues: CASSLDQGDLEAFF.

The sample holds a few counts of this clonotype. Sequence at one end of the junction differs from germline and may be a read error. V usage is TRBV3-1 and J usage is TRBJ1-5; possibly TRBD1 for D (6 bases). Germline CDR1 reads LGHDT; CDR2 reads YNNKEL (reference sequence). This CDR3 contains 15 residues. The CDR3 is CASSQGGLSNQPQHF. The CDR3 DNA is TGTGCCAGCAGTCAAGGGGGACTTTCCAATCAGCCCCAGCATTTT. Together with reference TRBV3-1 and TRBJ1-5, the CDR3 gives the full variable domain: DTAVSQTPKYLVTQMGNDKSIKCEQNLGHDTMYWYKQDSKKFLKIMFSYNNKELIINETVPNRFSPKSPDKAHLNLHINSLELGDSAVYFCASSQGGLSNQPQHFGDGTRLSIL.